This record covers a single T cell receptor (beta chain). Its target is unknown. The PCR had 60 Vbeta and 13 Jbeta primers. Produced via immunoSEQ multiplex PCR; TCRdb's table is partial and in-frame only. The table shows about 160,000 clones, with 80% occurring only once. The sample is drawn from a study of cytomegalovirus exposure and HLA in healthy donors. Study context: Of several hundred genotyped donors, 65% to 85% clustered with self-reported Caucasian donors. Notes on the study in general: In an earlier analysis, about 87% or about 30%: the productive usage of most TCR beta V segments.

Sequenced sample: PBMCs. This TCR derives from a man aged 30 to 39 in good health and CMV-seronegative.

The CDR3 reads CASSPGGQGYSPLHF. CDR3 bases: TGTGCCAGCAGTCCCGGGGGACAGGGATATTCACCCCTCCACTTT. The chain has TRBV25-1 and TRBJ1-6; 9 positions match TRBD1. With V trimmed by 5 bases and J by 8 bases, 7 bases remained unmatched. The CDR3 loop spans 15 amino acids. The germline gives CDR1 MGHDK, CDR2 SYGVNS. The full variable domain, in which reference TRBV25-1 and TRBJ1-6 provide the parts outside the CDR3, is EADIYQTPRYLVIGTGKKITLECSQTMGHDKMYWYQQDPGMELHLIHYSYGVNSTEKGDLSSESTVSRIRTEHFPLTLESARPSHTSQYLCASSPGGQGYSPLHFGNGTRLTVT.